The 4 T cell receptor beta chains listed next were all sequenced from one sample in a study of vaccination and CD4 T cells after COVID-19. The Oncomine TCR Beta short-read assay was applied to DNA of cultured CD4+ T cells. MiXCR, run by TCRdb on the PCR reads, gives a single entry per CDR3 protein. The sample records 20,000 to 25,000 distinct CDR3 sequences, under 60% being singletons. No antigen is known for these receptors. Stated treatment: roughly ten-day PBMC culture with coronavirus spike peptide pools or control peptides (ViraFEST assay). The sample taken for sequencing was CD4+ T cells from blood, cultured in vitro. These receptors came from a human donor who had recovered from COVID-19.

In its sample, this clonotype was seen a few times. The V and J genes are TRBV24-1 and TRBJ2-5, with a tentative D call TRBD2 (6 bases). The CDR3 has 14 residues. V was trimmed by 9 bases and J by 2 bases, leaving 15 bases between them. CDR1 and CDR2 from the germline V gene are KGHDR and SFDVKD. The CDR3 DNA sequence: TGTGCCACCGGGGACCCGCGGGGACAAGAGACCCAGTACTTC. It yields the protein CATGDPRGQETQYF.

The J gene is TRBJ2-5, the V gene TRBV6-2 or TRBV6-3, with D hard to call. CDR1 and CDR2 (germline): MNHEY, SVGEGT. The V end lost 6 bases, the J end lost 1 base, and 9 bases lay between the germline ends. This CDR3 has 13 residues. The CDR3: CASRLPVQETQYF. CDR3 sequence (DNA): TGTGCCAGCAGGCTTCCAGTCCAAGAGACCCAGTACTTC.

This clonotype was seen a handful of times. The chain joins TRBV28 to TRBJ2-7; the match to TRBD1 covers 7 bases. V lost 4 bases, J lost 3 bases, and 6 bases stayed unmatched. The CDR3 runs 14 residues. The germline CDR1 and CDR2 sequences are MDHEN and SYDVKM. CDR3 protein: CASSSYTGVYEQYF. The CDR3 DNA reads TGTGCCAGCAGTTCGTATACAGGGGTCTACGAGCAGTACTTC.

The CDR3 protein is CSAPGGDQETQYF. DNA of the CDR3: TGCAGTGCCCCCGGGGGGGACCAAGAGACCCAGTACTTC. The V and J genes are TRBV20-1 and TRBJ2-5, with 8 bases lining up with TRBD2. The germline V gene encodes CDR1 DFQATT and CDR2 SNEGSKA (reference sequence). The CDR3 is 13 residues long. J was trimmed by 0 bases and V by 6 bases; bases with no gene match: 3.